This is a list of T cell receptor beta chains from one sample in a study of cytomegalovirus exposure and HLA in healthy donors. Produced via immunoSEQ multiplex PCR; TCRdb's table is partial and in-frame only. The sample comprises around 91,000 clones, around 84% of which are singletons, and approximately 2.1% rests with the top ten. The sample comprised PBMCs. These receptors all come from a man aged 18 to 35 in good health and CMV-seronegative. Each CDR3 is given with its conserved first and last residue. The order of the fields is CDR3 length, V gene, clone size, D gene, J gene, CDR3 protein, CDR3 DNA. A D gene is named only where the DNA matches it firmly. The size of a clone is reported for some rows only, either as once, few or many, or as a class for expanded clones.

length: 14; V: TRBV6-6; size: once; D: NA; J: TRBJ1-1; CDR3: CASRTYLGAGEAFF; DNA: TGTGCCAGCAGAACCTATCTAGGGGCTGGTGAAGCTTTCTTT
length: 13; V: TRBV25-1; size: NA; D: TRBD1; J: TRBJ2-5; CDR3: CASRGQGKRSQYF; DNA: TGTGCCAGCAGGGGACAGGGTAAAAGGAGCCAGTACTTC
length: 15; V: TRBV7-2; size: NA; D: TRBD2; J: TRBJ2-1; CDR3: CASSSSWDYRNEQFF; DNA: TGTGCCAGCAGCTCATCTTGGGACTATAGGAATGAGCAGTTCTTC
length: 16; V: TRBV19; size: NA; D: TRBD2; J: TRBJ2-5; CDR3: CASSPQTSGREETQYF; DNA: TGTGCCAGTAGTCCGCAGACTAGCGGGAGGGAAGAGACCCAGTACTTC
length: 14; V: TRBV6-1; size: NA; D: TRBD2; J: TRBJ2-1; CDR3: CASRASAGAGEQFF; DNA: TGTGCCAGCAGGGCCTCGGCGGGAGCTGGGGAGCAGTTCTTC
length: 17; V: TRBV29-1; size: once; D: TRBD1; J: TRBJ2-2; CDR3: CSVEGPGTGKRTGELFF; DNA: TGCAGCGTTGAAGGCCCGGGGACAGGGAAAAGGACCGGGGAGCTGTTTTTT
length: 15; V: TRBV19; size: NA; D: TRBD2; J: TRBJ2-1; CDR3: CASSPAGLVNNEQFF; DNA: TGTGCCAGTAGTCCAGCGGGACTGGTAAACAATGAGCAGTTCTTC
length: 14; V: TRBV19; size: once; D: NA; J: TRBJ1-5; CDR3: CASSIGAYNQPQHF; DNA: TGTGCCAGTAGTATAGGGGCTTATAATCAGCCCCAGCATTTT
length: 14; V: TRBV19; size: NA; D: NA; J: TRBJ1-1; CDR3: CASNNLGTGEEAFF; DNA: TGTGCCAGTAACAACCTCGGCACAGGTGAAGAAGCTTTCTTT
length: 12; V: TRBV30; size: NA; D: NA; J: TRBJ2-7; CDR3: CAWSEGQHEQYF; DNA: TGTGCCTGGAGTGAGGGACAACACGAGCAGTACTTC
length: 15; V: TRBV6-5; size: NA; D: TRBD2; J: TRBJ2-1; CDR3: CASRDSGTSYNEQFF; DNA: TGTGCCAGCAGGGATAGCGGGACATCCTACAATGAGCAGTTCTTC
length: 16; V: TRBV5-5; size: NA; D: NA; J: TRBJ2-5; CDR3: CASSLALGGFQETQYF; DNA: TGTGCCAGCAGCTTGGCTCTGGGGGGATTCCAAGAGACCCAGTACTTC
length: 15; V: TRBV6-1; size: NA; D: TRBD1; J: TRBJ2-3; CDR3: CASTMRTGAADTQYF; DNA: TGTGCCAGCACGATGCGGACAGGGGCGGCAGATACGCAGTATTTT
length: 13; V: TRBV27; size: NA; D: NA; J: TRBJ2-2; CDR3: CASRGRGTGELFF; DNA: TGTGCCAGCAGGGGGCGAGGAACCGGGGAGCTGTTTTTT
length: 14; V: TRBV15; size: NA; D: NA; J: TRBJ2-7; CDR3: CATVSGRSPYEQYF; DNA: TGTGCCACTGTAAGTGGGAGATCCCCCTACGAGCAGTACTTC
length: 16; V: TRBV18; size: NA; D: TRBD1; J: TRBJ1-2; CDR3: CASSQNPGQGFHGYTF; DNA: TGTGCCAGCTCCCAAAATCCGGGACAGGGATTCCATGGCTACACCTTC
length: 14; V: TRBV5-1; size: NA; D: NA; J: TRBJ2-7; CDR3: CASSLDRSSYEQYF; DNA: TGCGCCAGCAGCTTGGACAGGAGCTCCTACGAGCAGTACTTC
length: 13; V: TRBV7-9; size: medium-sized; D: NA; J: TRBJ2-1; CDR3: CASSLAGVAEQFF; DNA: TGTGCCAGCAGCTTAGCGGGAGTAGCTGAGCAGTTCTTC
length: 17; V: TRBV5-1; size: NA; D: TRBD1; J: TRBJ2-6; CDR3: CASSLVQGETGANVLTF; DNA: TGCGCCAGCAGCTTGGTTCAGGGGGAAACTGGGGCCAACGTCCTGACTTTC
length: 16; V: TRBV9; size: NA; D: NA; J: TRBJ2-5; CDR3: CASSVKASVYQETQYF; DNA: TGTGCCAGCAGCGTCAAGGCTAGCGTATACCAAGAGACCCAGTACTTC
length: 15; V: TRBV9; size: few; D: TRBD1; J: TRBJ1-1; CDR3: CASSVGPGQGTEAFF; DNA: TGTGCCAGCAGCGTAGGCCCGGGACAGGGAACCGAAGCTTTCTTT
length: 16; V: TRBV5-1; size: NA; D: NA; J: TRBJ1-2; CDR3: CASSFVRPTGHDGYTF; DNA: TGCGCCAGCAGCTTTGTTCGACCAACAGGACACGACGGCTACACCTTC
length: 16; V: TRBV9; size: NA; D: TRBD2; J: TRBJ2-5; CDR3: CASSVTAGGHTETQYF; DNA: TGTGCCAGCAGCGTAACGGCGGGAGGCCATACCGAGACCCAGTACTTC
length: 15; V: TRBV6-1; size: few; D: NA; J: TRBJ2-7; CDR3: CASSEQAVLSYEQYF; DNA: TGTGCCAGCAGTGAGCAAGCGGTACTTTCCTACGAGCAGTACTTC
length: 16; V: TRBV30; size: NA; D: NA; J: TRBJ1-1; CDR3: CAWSYLRGVSITEAFF; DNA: TGTGCCTGGAGTTACCTCAGGGGAGTGTCGATTACTGAAGCTTTCTTT
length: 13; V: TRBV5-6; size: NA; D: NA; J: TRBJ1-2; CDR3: CASSSDQGYGYTF; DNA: TGTGCCAGCAGCTCGGATCAGGGTTATGGCTACACCTTC
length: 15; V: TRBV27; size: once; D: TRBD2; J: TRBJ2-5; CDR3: CASSPIRGSWETQYF; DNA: TGTGCCAGCAGTCCCATCCGCGGGAGTTGGGAGACCCAGTACTTC
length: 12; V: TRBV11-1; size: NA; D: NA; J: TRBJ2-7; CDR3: CASSIRQGSPYF; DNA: TGTGCCAGCTCAATTCGACAAGGAAGCCCGTACTTC
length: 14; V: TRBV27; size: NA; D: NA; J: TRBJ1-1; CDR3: CASSLTGRNTEAFF; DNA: TGTGCCAGCAGTTTAACAGGGAGGAACACTGAAGCTTTCTTT